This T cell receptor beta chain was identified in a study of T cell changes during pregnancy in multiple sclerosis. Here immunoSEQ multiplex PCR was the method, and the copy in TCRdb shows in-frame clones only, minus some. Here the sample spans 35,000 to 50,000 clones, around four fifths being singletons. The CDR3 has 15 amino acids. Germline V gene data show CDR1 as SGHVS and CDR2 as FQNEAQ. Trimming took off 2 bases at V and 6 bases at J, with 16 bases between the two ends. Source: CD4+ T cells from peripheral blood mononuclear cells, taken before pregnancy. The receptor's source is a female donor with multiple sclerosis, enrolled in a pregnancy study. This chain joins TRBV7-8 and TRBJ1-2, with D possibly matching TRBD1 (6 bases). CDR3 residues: CASSLPNNNRDGYTF. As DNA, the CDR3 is TGTGCCAGCAGCTTACCCAATAACAACAGGGATGGCTACACCTTC.